Following are 13 T cell receptor beta chains from one sample sequenced in a study of T cell repertoires in ileal Crohn's disease. Generated by immunoSEQ multiplex PCR, the TCRdb table keeps only in-frame clones and is missing some. The top ten hold around 4.1% of the sample, which has more than 10,000 clones, 78% seen once. Time point: neoterminal ileum biopsy at postoperative endoscopy, about 6 months after surgery. The source material was ileal tissue. The receptors were sampled from an adult with Crohn's disease.

The chain joins TRBV9 to TRBJ2-1; TRBD2 agrees at 9 bases. CDR1 is SGDLS, CDR2 YYNGEE, per germline. The CDR3 loop spans 17 amino acids. V was pared by 0 bases and J by 9 bases, with 13 bases of the junction left unmatched. The CDR3 sequence: CASSVAGGGAGRVEQFF. In DNA, the CDR3 is TGTGCCAGCAGCGTAGCGGGCGGGGGGGCAGGTCGGGTTGAGCAGTTCTTC.

The chain combines TRBV27 with TRBJ2-4; 10 positions match TRBD2. V shed 5 bases and J 4 bases; nucleotides not matched to a gene: 2. Germline V gene lookup returns CDR1 MNHEY and CDR2 SMNVEV (reference sequence). The CDR3 length is 14 residues. CDR3 region: CASSAAGGKNIQYF. In DNA, the CDR3 is TGTGCCAGCAGTGCAGCGGGGGGGAAAAACATTCAGTACTTC.

This clone was counted between two and nine times. The CDR3 nucleotides read TGTGCCAGCAGTGAAGGAGGCCCACTACATTACACAGATACGCAGTATTTT. Translating gives CASSEGGPLHYTDTQYF. V gene TRBV2 combines with J gene TRBJ2-3, with no clear D. The germline gives CDR1 SNHLY, CDR2 FYNNEI. This CDR3 contains 17 residues. The germline V and J ends were trimmed by 1 base and 2 bases, with 16 bases remaining between them.

This clone was seen only a few times. The V gene is TRBV2, the J gene TRBJ1-1; weak D call: TRBD1 (6 bases). This CDR3 has 13 residues. V was pared by 5 bases and J by 1 base, with 8 bases between. Germline V gene sequence: CDR1 SNHLY, CDR2 FYNNEI. Here the CDR3 reads CASSRGQNTEAFF. In DNA form, the CDR3 reads TGTGCCAGCAGTAGGGGACAGAACACTGAAGCTTTCTTT. Variable domain in full (rest from reference TRBV2 and TRBJ1-1): EPEVTQTPSHQVTQMGQEVILRCVPISNHLYFYWYRQILGQKVEFLVSFYNNEISEKSEIFDDQFSVERPDGSNFTLKIRSTKLEDSAMYFCASSRGQNTEAFFGQGTRLTVV.

This rearrangement joins TRBV5-1 to TRBJ2-3; 9 positions match TRBD2. CDR1 and CDR2 (germline): SGHRS, YFSETQ. The CDR3 totals 15 residues. V shed 6 bases and J 4 bases; nucleotides not matched to a gene: 9. CDR3 amino acids: CASKTVAGAPDTQYF. The CDR3 DNA sequence: TGCGCCAGCAAAACGGTAGCGGGAGCGCCAGATACGCAGTATTTT.

The chain combines TRBV5-6 with TRBJ2-1, with D possibly matching TRBD2 (6 bases). Per the germline V gene, CDR1 is SGHDT and CDR2 is YYEEEE. V shed 4 bases and J shed 0 bases, with 11 bases lying between them. This CDR3 spans 15 amino acids. CDR3 region: CASSPMGGSYNEQFF. In DNA, the CDR3 is TGTGCCAGCAGCCCCATGGGGGGCTCCTACAATGAGCAGTTCTTC. The full variable domain, rest sourced from reference TRBV5-6 and TRBJ2-1, is DAGVTQSPTHLIKTRGQQVTLRCSPKSGHDTVSWYQQALGQGPQFIFQYYEEEERQRGNFPDRFSGHQFPNYSSELNVNALLLGDSALYLCASSPMGGSYNEQFFGPGTRLTVL.

This clone was picked up one time. This chain uses TRBV4-2 with TRBJ2-6; 10 bases are a match to TRBD1. The CDR3 runs 17 residues. V lost 4 bases and J lost 4; bases outside the gene matches: 7. Germline CDR1 LGHNA, CDR2 YNFKEQ. Written as DNA, the CDR3 is TGTGCCAGCAGCCTGGACAGGGGGTTGTCCGGGGCCAACGTCCTGACTTTC. Its protein is CASSLDRGLSGANVLTF.

This chain uses TRBV7-2 with TRBJ2-1, with 7 positions matching TRBD2. This CDR3 has 14 amino acids. The V gene end was trimmed by 5 bases and the J gene end by 4 bases; junction bases not matched to a gene: 5. CDR1 is SGHTA and CDR2 is FQGNSA in the germline V gene. The CDR3 protein is CASSMGLPYNEQFF. CDR3 DNA sequence: TGTGCCAGCAGCATGGGACTACCTTACAATGAGCAGTTCTTC.

This chain uses TRBV30 with TRBJ1-1; D unresolved. Germline lookup yields CDR1 GTSNPN and CDR2 SVGIG (reference sequence). This CDR3 is built from 15 residues. The V gene lost 4 bases and the J gene lost 4 bases, with 19 bases spanning the gap. CDR3 nucleotide sequence: TGTGCCTGGACTACGGTGAACACTCGAGGCACTGAAGCTTTCTTT. It is translated as CAWTTVNTRGTEAFF.

Points on this clone: An end of the junction does not agree with germline; a read error may underlie this. The CDR3, as DNA: TGCAGCGTCCTTCTACAGGGTCTACACTTC. Its translation: CSVLLQGLHF. The genes are TRBV29-1 and TRBJ2-7; possible D gene TRBD1, 6 bases. Germline loops: CDR1 SQVTM, CDR2 ANQGSEA. The CDR3 spans 10 residues.

This clone was observed once. The chain has TRBV29-1 and TRBJ1-2; perhaps TRBD1 as D (5 bases). CDR3 length equals 13 residues. V lost 0 bases and J lost 9, with 14 bases in between. Germline V gene sequence: CDR1 SQVTM, CDR2 ANQGSEA. The CDR3 nucleotides are TGCAGCGTTGAAGAGGGCAGGGCTATGAGCTACACCTTC. Translation gives CSVEEGRAMSYTF.

This clone was found once. This chain connects TRBV7-2 to TRBJ2-1; 7 bases are shared with TRBD2. CDR1 and CDR2 (germline): SGHTA, FQGNSA. The CDR3 is 16 amino acids. Germline trimming cut 3 bases from V and 7 bases from J; bases unmatched to any gene: 12. In nucleotides, the CDR3 is TGTGCCAGCAGCTTGCTCTCGGGACTATCACTTAATGAGCAGTTCTTC. It yields the protein CASSLLSGLSLNEQFF. Full variable domain (remainder filled in from reference TRBV7-2 and TRBJ2-1): GAGVSQSPSNKVTEKGKDVELRCDPISGHTALYWYRQSLGQGLEFLIYFQGNSAPDKSGLPSDRFSAERTGGSVSTLTIQRTQQEDSAVYLCASSLLSGLSLNEQFFGPGTRLTVL.

This chain uses TRBV7-9 with TRBJ2-2; D is uncertain. This CDR3 has 13 amino acids. CDR1 SEHNR and CDR2 FQNEAQ come from the germline V gene (reference sequence). Trimming stripped 3 bases from V and 7 bases from J, with 9 bases between. The CDR3 sequence: CASSFLPGGELFF. The CDR3 DNA reads TGTGCCAGCAGCTTTCTCCCGGGCGGGGAGCTGTTTTTT.